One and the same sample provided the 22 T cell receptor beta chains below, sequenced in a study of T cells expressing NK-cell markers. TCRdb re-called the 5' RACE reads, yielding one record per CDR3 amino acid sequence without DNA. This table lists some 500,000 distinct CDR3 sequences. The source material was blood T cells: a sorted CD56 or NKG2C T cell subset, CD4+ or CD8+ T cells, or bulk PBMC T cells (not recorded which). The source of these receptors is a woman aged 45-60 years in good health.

CDR3: CASSVRSDGGAETQYF. The V and J genes are TRBV9 and TRBJ2-5; there is no DNA to check the TCRdb D call of TRBD1. The CDR3 runs to 16 residues. Germline CDR1 reads SGDLS; CDR2 reads YYNGEE.

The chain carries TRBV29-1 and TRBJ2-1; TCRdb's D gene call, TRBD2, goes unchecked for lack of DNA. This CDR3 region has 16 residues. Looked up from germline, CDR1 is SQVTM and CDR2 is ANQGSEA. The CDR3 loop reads CSVETGTSGSYNEQFF.

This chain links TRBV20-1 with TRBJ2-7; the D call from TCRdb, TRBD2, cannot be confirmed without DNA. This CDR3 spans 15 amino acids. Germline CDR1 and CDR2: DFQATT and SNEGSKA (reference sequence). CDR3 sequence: CSAPPTSGITYEQYF.

The CDR3: CASSPDRASRTNEKLFF. The chain employs TRBV18 and TRBJ1-4; TCRdb designates TRBD1, a call that cannot be tested without DNA. The germline V gene has CDR1 KGHSH and CDR2 LQKENI. The CDR3 is 17 residues long.

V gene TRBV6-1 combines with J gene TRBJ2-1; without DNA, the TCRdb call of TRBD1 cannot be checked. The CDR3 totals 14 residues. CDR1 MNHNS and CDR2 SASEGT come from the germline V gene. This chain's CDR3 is CASKQTGNYNEQFF.

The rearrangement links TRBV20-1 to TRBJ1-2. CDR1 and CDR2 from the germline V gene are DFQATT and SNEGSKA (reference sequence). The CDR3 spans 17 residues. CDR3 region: CSAMGQRRGSVGYGYTF.

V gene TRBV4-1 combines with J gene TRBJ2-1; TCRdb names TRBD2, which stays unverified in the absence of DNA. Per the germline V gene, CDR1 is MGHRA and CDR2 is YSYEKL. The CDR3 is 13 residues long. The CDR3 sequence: CASSRLVGNEQFF.

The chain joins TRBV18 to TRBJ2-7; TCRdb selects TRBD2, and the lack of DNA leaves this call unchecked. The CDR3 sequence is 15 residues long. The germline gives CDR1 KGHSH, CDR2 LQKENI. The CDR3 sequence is CASSPTTSGKGEQYF.

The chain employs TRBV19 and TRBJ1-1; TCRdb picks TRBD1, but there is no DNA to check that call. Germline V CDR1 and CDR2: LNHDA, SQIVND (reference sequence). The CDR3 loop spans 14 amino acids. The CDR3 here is CASSKEAPTAQAFF. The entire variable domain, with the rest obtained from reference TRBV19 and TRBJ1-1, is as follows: DGGITQSPKYLFRKEGQNVTLSCEQNLNHDAMYWYRQDPGQGLRLIYYSQIVNDFQKGDIAEGYSVSREKKESFPLTVTSAQKNPTAFYLCASSKEAPTAQAFFGQGTRLTVV.

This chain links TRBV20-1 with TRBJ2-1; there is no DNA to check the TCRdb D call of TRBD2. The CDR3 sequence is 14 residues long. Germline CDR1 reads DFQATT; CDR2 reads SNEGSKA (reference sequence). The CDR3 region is CSASPPSSYNEQFF.

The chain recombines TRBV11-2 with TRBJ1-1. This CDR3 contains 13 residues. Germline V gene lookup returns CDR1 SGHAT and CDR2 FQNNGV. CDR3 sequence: CASSLDLGSEAFF.

The CDR3 protein is CASSSMGNQPQHF. The rearrangement links TRBV6-5 to TRBJ1-5. This CDR3 spans 13 amino acids. Germline V CDR1 and CDR2: MNHEY, SVGAGI.

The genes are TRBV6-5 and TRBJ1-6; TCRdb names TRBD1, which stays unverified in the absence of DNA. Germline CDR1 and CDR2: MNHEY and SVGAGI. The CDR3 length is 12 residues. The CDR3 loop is CASSSRGSPLHF.

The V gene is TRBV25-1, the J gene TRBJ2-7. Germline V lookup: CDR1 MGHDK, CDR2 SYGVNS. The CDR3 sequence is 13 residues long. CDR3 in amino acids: CASSGGYTYEQYF.

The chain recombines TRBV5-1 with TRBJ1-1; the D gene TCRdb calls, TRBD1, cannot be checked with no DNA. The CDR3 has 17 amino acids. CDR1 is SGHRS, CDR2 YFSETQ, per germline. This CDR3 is CASSHISQGTKNTEAFF.

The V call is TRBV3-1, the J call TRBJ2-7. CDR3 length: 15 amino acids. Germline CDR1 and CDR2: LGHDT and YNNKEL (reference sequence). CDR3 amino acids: CASSQDLQGAREQYF.

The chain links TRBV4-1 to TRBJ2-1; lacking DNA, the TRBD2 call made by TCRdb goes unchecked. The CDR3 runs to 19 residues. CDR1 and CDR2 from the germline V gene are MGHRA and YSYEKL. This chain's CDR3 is CASSRTGTSGPSSYNEQFF.

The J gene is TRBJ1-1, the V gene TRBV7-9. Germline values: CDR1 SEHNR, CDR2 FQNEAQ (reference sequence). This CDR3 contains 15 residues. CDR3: CASSVNMERGTEAFF.

The CDR3 sequence is CASCSGSTDTQYF. V is TRBV6-6 and J is TRBJ2-3; TCRdb picks TRBD2, but there is no DNA to check that call. The germline V gene has CDR1 MNHNY and CDR2 SVGAGI (reference sequence). The CDR3 extends over 13 amino acids.

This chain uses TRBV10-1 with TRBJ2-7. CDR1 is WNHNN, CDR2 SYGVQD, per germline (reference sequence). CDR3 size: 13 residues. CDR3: CASSESGWYEQYF.

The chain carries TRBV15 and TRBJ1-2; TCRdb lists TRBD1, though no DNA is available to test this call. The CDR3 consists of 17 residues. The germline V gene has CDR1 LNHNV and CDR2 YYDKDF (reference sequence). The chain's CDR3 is CATKKGLGQGANYGYTF.

Here the CDR3 reads CASSPPQTSGRPFF. The V call is TRBV7-9, the J call TRBJ2-1; with no DNA, the TCRdb D assignment of TRBD2 cannot be verified. The germline V gene encodes CDR1 SEHNR and CDR2 FQNEAQ (reference sequence). CDR3 length: 14 residues. The whole variable domain, filled in from reference TRBV7-9 and TRBJ2-1, reads DTGVSQNPRHKITKRGQNVTFRCDPISEHNRLYWYRQTLGQGPEFLTYFQNEAQLEKSRLLSDRFSAERPKGSFSTLEIQRTEQGDSAMYLCASSPPQTSGRPFFGPGTRLTVL.